A selection of T cell receptor beta chains follows, all from one sample in a study of persistence of HIV-infected CD4 T cells. Here immunoSEQ multiplex PCR was the method, and the copy in TCRdb shows in-frame clones only, minus some. The sample lists roughly 41,000 clones; approximately 88% were seen once. These receptors have no identified antigens. Sequencing used CD4+ T cells sorted from PBMCs after roughly 18-hour stimulation, obtained from a patient who received antiretroviral therapy. These receptors all stem from an adult man with HIV who was CMV-seropositive. Each CDR3 is given with its conserved first and last residue. Fields, in order: J gene, clone size, D gene, V gene, CDR3 DNA, CDR3 protein. D genes are given only for firm matches. Clone sizes are given selectively: once, few, many, or a class where the clone is expanded.

TRBJ2-7 - - TRBV2 TGTGCCAGCAGTGTCTACGAGCAGTACTTC CASSVYEQYF
TRBJ2-1 - - TRBV24-1 TGTGCCACCAGTGGCCCCGGGATCAATACTCGGGAGCAGTTCTTC CATSGPGINTREQFF
TRBJ2-1 - TRBD1 TRBV4-3 TGCGCCAGCAGCCAAGACGGGACAGGGAGGGCCAATGAGCAGTTCTTC CASSQDGTGRANEQFF
TRBJ2-7 - TRBD1 TRBV19 TGTGCCAGTAGTCCGCGGACAGGAGGAATCGGCGAGCAGTACTTC CASSPRTGGIGEQYF
TRBJ1-1 once - TRBV18 TGTGCCAGCTCACCGACAGTCGCGGACACTGAAGCTTTCTTT CASSPTVADTEAFF
TRBJ1-2 - - TRBV19 TGTGCCAGTAGTCCAAGGCAGGGTGGCTACACCTTC CASSPRQGGYTF
TRBJ1-4 once TRBD1 TRBV15 TGTGCCACCAGCAGAGATAAAGGATTAGGACAGGGGGCAACTAATGAAAAACTGTTTTTT CATSRDKGLGQGATNEKLFF
TRBJ1-1 few TRBD1 TRBV18 TGTGCCAGCTCACCCCAAGTCCCGGGACAGGGACCAGCTTTCTTT CASSPQVPGQGPAFF
TRBJ2-7 - TRBD1 TRBV7-9 TGTGCCAGCACCCTAGCAGGGGGCCACGAGCAGTACTTC CASTLAGGHEQYF
TRBJ2-3 few TRBD2 TRBV27 TGTGCCAGCAAGGCACTAGCGGGGGGGATAGGGACAGATACGCAGTATTTT CASKALAGGIGTDTQYF
TRBJ2-1 - - TRBV7-9 TGTGCCAGCAGCCACCGACTAGGTGTACAAAATGAGCAGTTCTTC CASSHRLGVQNEQFF
TRBJ1-2 - TRBD1 TRBV25-1 TGTGCCAGCAGTGAAACAGGGGGATTCTATGGCTACACCTTC CASSETGGFYGYTF
TRBJ2-1 - TRBD1 TRBV30 TGTGCCTGGAGTGGGGATATGCAGGGACAGGCAGTCTTC CAWSGDMQGQAVF
TRBJ1-2 - - TRBV27 TGTGCCAGCAGTTTAAGAGGCTATGGCTACACCTTC CASSLRGYGYTF
TRBJ1-6 - - TRBV30 TGTGCCTGGAGCCTGATCGGACAGATCGGAGAATCACCCCTCCACTTT CAWSLIGQIGESPLHF
TRBJ1-1 - - TRBV5-6 TGTGCCAGCAGCCCCTGGACCCGCACTGAAGCTTTCTTT CASSPWTRTEAFF
TRBJ2-1 - - TRBV4-2 TGTGCCAGCAGCCAAGAGGGGCACACGAACGCCTACAATGAGCAGTTCTTC CASSQEGHTNAYNEQFF
TRBJ2-3 - TRBD1 TRBV27 TGTGCCAGCAGTTTATGGGGGACAGGCCAGGGCACAGATACGCAGTATTTT CASSLWGTGQGTDTQYF
TRBJ2-2 - - TRBV30 TGTGCCTGGACTCCGGGACATAACACCGGGGAGCTGTTTTTT CAWTPGHNTGELFF
TRBJ2-3 - - TRBV10-3 TGTGCCATCAGGGGTAGCGGAAGCACAGATACGCAGTATTTT CAIRGSGSTDTQYF
TRBJ1-3 - - TRBV2 TGTGCCAGCAGTGAAATCTCCGTCTCTGGAAACACCATATATTTT CASSEISVSGNTIYF
TRBJ2-7 - - TRBV6-5 TGTGCCAGCAGTTACTCGACCGGACCGCGCTCCTACGAGCAGTACTTC CASSYSTGPRSYEQYF
TRBJ2-7 - TRBD2 TRBV6-5 TGTGCCAGCGCGTTACGAGCGGGAGGTCCCTACGAGCAGTACTTC CASALRAGGPYEQYF
TRBJ1-2 - - TRBV18 TGTGCCAGCTCACCCTCCCCGGGTTATGGCTACACCTTC CASSPSPGYGYTF
TRBJ1-3 - TRBD1 TRBV3-1/TRBV3-2 TGTGCCAGCAGCCCCCATGGTCTAGGGACAGGCTCTGGAAACACCATATATTTT CASSPHGLGTGSGNTIYF
TRBJ2-7 - TRBD1 TRBV6-2/TRBV6-3 TGTGCCAGCAGTTACACGAAGAGGGGACAGGGGTTCGAGCAGTACTTC CASSYTKRGQGFEQYF
TRBJ1-1 - - TRBV29-1 TGCAGCGTTGTTCCCGTCTTCATGAACACTGAAGCTTTCTTT CSVVPVFMNTEAFF
TRBJ2-2 - TRBD1 TRBV9 TGTGCCAGCAGCGCAAGACAGGGGGGGTACAGGGAGCTGTTTTTT CASSARQGGYRELFF
TRBJ1-2 - - TRBV5-1 TGCGCCAGCCGGGTAGCGGGGGCCTTAAACTATGGCTACACCTTC CASRVAGALNYGYTF
TRBJ2-5 - TRBD2 TRBV7-8 TGTGCCAGCAGCTCCGGGACTACACAAGAGACCCAGTACTTC CASSSGTTQETQYF
TRBJ1-2 - TRBD1 TRBV6-1 TGTGCCAGCAGTGAATCAGGGGGCTCCTTTTTTGGCTACACCTTC CASSESGGSFFGYTF
TRBJ2-3 - - TRBV19 TGTGCCAGTAGTATCAAGGGTGGCCAGGCTAGCACAGATACGCAGTATTTT CASSIKGGQASTDTQYF
TRBJ1-3 - - TRBV19 TGTGCCAGTAGCGACGGGTTGAGAAACACCATATATTTT CASSDGLRNTIYF
TRBJ2-7 - - TRBV2 TGTGCCAGCAAAAGACAGGCGTACGAGCAGTACTTC CASKRQAYEQYF
TRBJ1-1 few TRBD1 TRBV7-8 TGTGCCAGCAAGGGACAGGTCATGAACACTGAAGCTTTCTTT CASKGQVMNTEAFF
TRBJ1-1 - - TRBV7-3 TGTGCCAGCAGCCCGAAGGGGGGCACTGAAGCTTTCTTT CASSPKGGTEAFF
TRBJ2-1 - - TRBV7-8 TGTGCCAGCAGCTTAGGCTACAATGAGCAGTTCTTC CASSLGYNEQFF
TRBJ2-2 - TRBD1 TRBV14 TGTGCCAGCAGCCAATACAGGGGGCGGACCACCGGGGAGCTGTTTTTT CASSQYRGRTTGELFF
TRBJ1-2 - - TRBV5-1 TGCGCCAGCAGCTCTGGTCCAGGGGACTATGGCTACACCTTC CASSSGPGDYGYTF
TRBJ2-3 - - TRBV19 TGTGCCAGTAGCTCGGGTTTAGCTAGCACAGATACGCAGTATTTT CASSSGLASTDTQYF
TRBJ1-5 - TRBD1 TRBV12-3/TRBV12-4 TGTGCCAGCGCGGGACAGAGCAATCAGCCCCAGCATTTT CASAGQSNQPQHF
TRBJ1-1 - - TRBV29-1 TGCAGCGTTCCGGGACCCGGTTTGAACACTGAAGCTTTCTTT CSVPGPGLNTEAFF
TRBJ1-1 once - TRBV21-1 TGTGCCAGCACCCTTAGGGGGCTAGGGAATACTGAAGCTTTCTTT CASTLRGLGNTEAFF
TRBJ1-1 - - TRBV18 TGTGCCAGCTCACCTTGGCAGGACGCTGAAGCTTTCTTT CASSPWQDAEAFF
TRBJ1-5 - - TRBV6-6 TGTGCCACCCCCGAACCGACTGGTAGCAATCAGCCCCAGCATTTT CATPEPTGSNQPQHF
TRBJ1-5 - - TRBV21-1 TGTGCCAGCAGCAAATCTCGGGGTCACGGTAGCAATCAGCCCCAGCATTTT CASSKSRGHGSNQPQHF
TRBJ2-3 - - TRBV5-1 TGCGCCAGCAGATCGCTACAGGGAGACACAGATACGCAGTATTTT CASRSLQGDTDTQYF
TRBJ1-5 - - TRBV5-5 TGTGCCAGCAGTTCTCAATCCAGGGCTAATCAGCCCCAGCATTTT CASSSQSRANQPQHF
TRBJ2-2 - - TRBV4-2 TGTGCCAGCAGCCAAGAAGTGGGAGTGAACACCGGGGAGCTGTTTTTT CASSQEVGVNTGELFF
TRBJ1-2 - - TRBV30 TGTGCCTGGAGTATTGGCAGGGAAGGTATGGATGGCTACACCTTC CAWSIGREGMDGYTF
TRBJ2-6 once TRBD2 TRBV6-2/TRBV6-3 TGTGCCAGCAGTTACTCCTTCGGGAGGGAAACGGATTTTGGGGCCAACGTCCTGACTTTC CASSYSFGRETDFGANVLTF